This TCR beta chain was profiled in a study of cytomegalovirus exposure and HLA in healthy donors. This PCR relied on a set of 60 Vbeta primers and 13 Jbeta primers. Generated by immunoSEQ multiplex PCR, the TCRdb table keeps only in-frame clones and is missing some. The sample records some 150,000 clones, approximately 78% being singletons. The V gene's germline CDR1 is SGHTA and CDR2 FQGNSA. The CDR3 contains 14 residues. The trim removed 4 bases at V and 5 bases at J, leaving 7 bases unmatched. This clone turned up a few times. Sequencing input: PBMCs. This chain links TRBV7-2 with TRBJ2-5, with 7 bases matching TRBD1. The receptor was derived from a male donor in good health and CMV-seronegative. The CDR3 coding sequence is TGTGCCAGCAGCTCCTACAGGGGAACGGAGACCCAGTACTTC. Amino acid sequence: CASSSYRGTETQYF.